This T cell receptor (beta chain) stems from a study of cytomegalovirus exposure and HLA in healthy donors. Findings of the study overall: TCR beta sequences numbering 15,000 to 20,000 were associated with HLA alleles at 0.05 false discovery rate in a later analysis. Per a prior analysis, the majority of TCR beta V segments were productive roughly 87% or roughly 30% of the time. Follow-up analysis found HLA locus-dependent TCR association rates, highest for DRB1 and lowest for HLA-C.

13 Jbeta primers and 60 Vbeta primers were used for the PCR. This table comes from immunoSEQ multiplex PCR, and its TCRdb copy is limited to in-frame clones, with some not included. This sample has some 150,000 clones; about four fifths occur once, and the top ten carry roughly 2%. CDR3 size: 15 residues. Germline V gene data show CDR1 as SGHRS and CDR2 as YFSETQ. V shed 4 bases, J shed 0 bases, and the junction held 5 bases outside the gene matches. As concerns this clone: Its antigen is currently unknown.

This TCR came from a man between 25 and 39 years old in good health and CMV-seronegative. Sequencing was done on a sample of PBMCs. The genes are TRBV5-1 and TRBJ1-1; TRBD1 matches at 8 bases. CDR3 region: CASSPWTGMNTEAFF. CDR3 sequence (DNA): TGCGCCAGCAGCCCCTGGACAGGGATGAACACTGAAGCTTTCTTT.